This TCR beta chain was documented in a study of technical replicates of blood from several donors. The method was immunoSEQ multiplex PCR; TCRdb's version includes in-frame clones alone and lacks a portion of them. The sample records under 85,000 clones, approximately 97% being singletons. Germline V gene data show CDR1 as LNHDA and CDR2 as SQIVND (reference sequence). V was shortened by 5 bases and J by 8 bases, with 12 bases between the two germline ends. The CDR3 consists of 12 residues. The sample taken for sequencing was T cells isolated from PBMCs. The source is a human donor in good health. The rearrangement uses TRBV19 and TRBJ1-1; D is unclear. CDR3 in DNA: TGTGCCAGTAGTTTGGGGAGGTCGGAAGCTTTCTTT. Its translation is CASSLGRSEAFF. The full variable domain, in which reference TRBV19 and TRBJ1-1 provide the parts outside the CDR3, is DGGITQSPKYLFRKEGQNVTLSCEQNLNHDAMYWYRQDPGQGLRLIYYSQIVNDFQKGDIAEGYSVSREKKESFPLTVTSAQKNPTAFYLCASSLGRSEAFFGQGTRLTVV.